This is a list of T cell receptor beta chains from one sample in a study of T cell responses to AZD1222 COVID-19 vaccine. Sequenced by immunoSEQ multiplex PCR; TCRdb stores in-frame clones only, minus some. The sample has about 140,000 clones; around 90% are singletons. Here the sequenced sample was peripheral blood, taken 28 days after the second AZD1222 dose. These receptors all stem from an adult who received the AZD1222 COVID-19 vaccine. Each CDR3 is given with its conserved first and last residue. The D gene is left open where the match is weak. Clone size is not always given. Where it is, it says once, few, many or a class for expanded clones.

TRBJ2-1,.,.,TRBV28,TGTGCCAGCAGGCCTTCCTACAATGAGCAGTTCTTC,CASRPSYNEQFF
TRBJ1-5,.,.,TRBV7-2,TGTGCCAGCAGCTCCAGGGTAGGCAATCAGCCCCAGCATTTT,CASSSRVGNQPQHF
TRBJ2-1,.,.,TRBV29-1,TGCAGCGCCCATGTGCGCCGACACAATGAGCAGTTCTTC,CSAHVRRHNEQFF
TRBJ1-5,once,.,TRBV12-5,TGTGCTAGTGGTTTGTTCAGCTCGAATCAGCCCCAGCATTTT,CASGLFSSNQPQHF
TRBJ1-1,.,.,TRBV18,TGTGCCAGCTCACCCGAGGGCGGGAGCCGGACTGAAGCTTTCTTT,CASSPEGGSRTEAFF
TRBJ2-3,.,.,TRBV19,TGTGCCAGTAGTATAATAGCGCTCAGCACAGATACGCAGTATTTT,CASSIIALSTDTQYF
TRBJ1-2,.,TRBD1,TRBV25-1,TGTGCCAGCAGTGCGTGGGACAGGGGGAACTATGGCTACACCTTC,CASSAWDRGNYGYTF
TRBJ1-1,.,TRBD1,TRBV13,TGTGCCAGCAGTCTTCTGACAGGGAGGATGAACACTGAAGCTTTCTTT,CASSLLTGRMNTEAFF
TRBJ1-5,.,.,TRBV28,TGTGCCAGCACCGAATCGGGAGGAAAACATCAGCCCCAGCATTTT,CASTESGGKHQPQHF
TRBJ2-3,.,.,TRBV6-6,TGTGCCAGCAGTTACTCGAGCAGGGGCAATACGCAGTATTTT,CASSYSSRGNTQYF
TRBJ1-2,once,TRBD1,TRBV5-1,TGCGCCAGCAGCCGAACCCCGGGACAGGGGGACTATGGCTACACCTTC,CASSRTPGQGDYGYTF
TRBJ2-2,.,TRBD2,TRBV11-2,TGTGCCAGCAGCAAGGGACTAGCGGGTAACACCGGGGAGCTGTTTTTT,CASSKGLAGNTGELFF
TRBJ2-5,.,.,TRBV10-3,TGTGCCATCAGTGAAGGTATCGGATCCCAAGAGACCCAGTACTTC,CAISEGIGSQETQYF
TRBJ2-1,.,.,TRBV7-2,TGTGCCAGCAGCTTATTCCGCTATGAGCAGTTCTTC,CASSLFRYEQFF
TRBJ1-5,.,.,TRBV7-9,TGTGCCAGCAGCTTAGCTGGGTCGGAGCCCCAGCATTTT,CASSLAGSEPQHF
TRBJ1-1,.,.,TRBV28,TGTGCCAGCAGTTCGCCATGGGGGGGTGGCACTGAAGCTTTCTTT,CASSSPWGGGTEAFF
TRBJ2-3,.,.,TRBV3-1/TRBV3-2,TGTGCCAGCAGCCCGTATTTTTTT,CASSPYFF
TRBJ2-1,.,.,TRBV6-5,TGTGCCAGCAGCGGTTTAGCGGGACAGGACAATGAGCAGTTCTTC,CASSGLAGQDNEQFF
TRBJ1-1,.,.,TRBV9,TGTGCCAGCAGCGTAGCCTCGACACTGAACACTGAAGCTTTCTTT,CASSVASTLNTEAFF
TRBJ2-5,.,.,TRBV4-2,TGTGCCAGCAGCCAAGATGGGGCAGGCGAAGAGACCCAGTACTTC,CASSQDGAGEETQYF
TRBJ2-7,.,.,TRBV11-2,TGTGCCAGCAGCTTGGCCCACTCCTACGAGCAGTACTTC,CASSLAHSYEQYF
TRBJ2-3,.,.,TRBV24-1,TGTGCCACCAGTGATCGACTAGCTGAGGGGGCACGCACAGATACGCAGTATTTT,CATSDRLAEGARTDTQYF
TRBJ2-7,.,.,TRBV7-2,TGTGCCAGCAGCTTATTCGCAGGGTCAGTCTACGAGCAGTACTTC,CASSLFAGSVYEQYF
TRBJ2-5,.,.,TRBV28,TGTGCCAGCAGTCTTCAGTGGGAGACCCAGTACTTC,CASSLQWETQYF
TRBJ2-7,.,.,TRBV9,TGTGCCAGCAGCACCTCGGCCTCCCCCGTGTACGAGCAGTACTTC,CASSTSASPVYEQYF
TRBJ2-7,.,.,TRBV5-4,TGTGCCAGCGGCGGCGGCGCGGGACGGATGGAGCAGTACTTC,CASGGGAGRMEQYF
TRBJ2-1,.,TRBD2,TRBV10-1,TGCGCCAGCAGTGACCCCGGGACTAGCGGGAGTCATGAGCAGTTCTTC,CASSDPGTSGSHEQFF
TRBJ2-5,.,.,TRBV7-3,TGTGCCAGCAGCCCCAGGGGAGGAGAAGAGACCCAGTACTTC,CASSPRGGEETQYF
TRBJ1-5,few,.,TRBV30,TGTGCCTGGAGTCGGCGGGGGGATCAGCCCCAGCATTTT,CAWSRRGDQPQHF
TRBJ2-7,.,.,TRBV5-3,TGTGCCAGAAGCGGAGAAGGGGCAGGGCCCCTCGAGCAGTACTTC,CARSGEGAGPLEQYF
TRBJ2-1,.,.,TRBV5-1,TGCGCCAGCAGCCCCGGGACCCCAGAGCTAAACAATGAGCAGTTCTTC,CASSPGTPELNNEQFF
TRBJ2-1,.,TRBD1,TRBV5-1,TGCGCCAGCAGCTTGGGGGACAGGCCCTACAATGAGCAGTTCTTC,CASSLGDRPYNEQFF
TRBJ1-2,once,TRBD1,TRBV10-3,TGTGCCATCAGTGAGGGACAGGGGGGAAAGGATGGCTACACCTTC,CAISEGQGGKDGYTF
TRBJ2-1,.,.,TRBV28,TGTGCCAGCAGGCCGCGGGTGCTCCGAAGGAATGAGCAGTTCTTC,CASRPRVLRRNEQFF
TRBJ2-3,few,.,TRBV7-9,TGTGCCAGCAGCTTAGGTGCTGGCGGGTTCACAGATACGCAGTATTTT,CASSLGAGGFTDTQYF
TRBJ1-5,.,TRBD1,TRBV18,TGTGCCAGCTCATCCGTAGGTCTAACAGGGGGACGCTGGGGCAATCAGCCCCAGCATTTT,CASSSVGLTGGRWGNQPQHF